The 25 T cell receptor beta chains reported below all come from one sample, sequenced in a study of cytomegalovirus exposure and HLA in healthy donors (dated by TCRdb to about 2017). The library was made by the immunoSEQ multiplex PCR assay. For the multiplex PCR, a mixture combining 60 forward primers for TCR Vbeta segments and 13 reverse primers for TCR Jbeta segments was used. The immuneACCESS repertoire file appears here via TCRdb, limited to in-frame rearrangements. These files lack a portion of the clones; in checked studies, under half of the deficit traces to unresolved V genes, and the cause of the others is not known. Counted in this sample were roughly 200,000 clones; roughly 8.7% of them appeared once. Less than 1.5% of the sample is held by the ten biggest clonotypes. Sequencing was performed on PBMCs. These receptors all stem from a woman in her thirties in good health and CMV-seropositive.

In its sample, this clone was seen a few times. The rearrangement joins TRBV19 to TRBJ1-4; D gene uncertain. The CDR3 covers 15 residues. V was shortened by 4 bases and J by 3 bases, with 12 bases between the two germline ends. The V gene's germline CDR1 is LNHDA and CDR2 SQIVND (reference sequence). Here the CDR3 DNA reads TGTGCCAGTAGTAAAACCCGGGGTCCTAATGAAAAACTGTTTTTT. This sequence encodes CASSKTRGPNEKLFF.

In its sample, this clone was seen a few times. The rearrangement joins TRBV2 to TRBJ1-5; the D gene is possibly TRBD1 (6 bases). CDR3 length: 14 amino acids. Germline lookup yields CDR1 SNHLY and CDR2 FYNNEI. Trimming took 8 bases from V and 2 from J, leaving 13 bases between them. The chain's CDR3 is CASEGGMGNQPQHF. In nucleotides, the CDR3 is TGTGCCAGCGAGGGGGGGATGGGCAATCAGCCCCAGCATTTT.

V is TRBV6-6 and J is TRBJ2-3; perhaps TRBD1 as D (5 bases). The V and J ends lost 0 bases and 1 base respectively, with 11 bases between them. The CDR3 is made up of 16 amino acids. Per the germline V gene, CDR1 is MNHNY and CDR2 is SVGAGI (reference sequence). CDR3 protein: CASSYSRWGGTDTQYF. CDR3 bases: TGTGCCAGCAGTTACTCGAGGTGGGGCGGCACAGATACGCAGTATTTT.

J is TRBJ2-1 and V is TRBV2; D is unresolved. The CDR3 runs 11 residues. Germline CDR1 is SNHLY and CDR2 is FYNNEI. Trimming took off 8 bases at V and 10 bases at J, with 12 bases between the two ends. CDR3 coding DNA: TGTGCCAGCGGTACCGGGTTCGAGCAGTTCTTC. Protein sequence: CASGTGFEQFF. The full variable domain, its missing parts supplied by reference TRBV2 and TRBJ2-1, is EPEVTQTPSHQVTQMGQEVILRCVPISNHLYFYWYRQILGQKVEFLVSFYNNEISEKSEIFDDQFSVERPDGSNFTLKIRSTKLEDSAMYFCASGTGFEQFFGPGTRLTVL.

The chain carries TRBV6-1 and TRBJ2-7; 7 bases agree with TRBD1. The J segment lost 0 bases and the V segment lost 2 bases, leaving 4 bases of the junction unmatched. The CDR3 consists of 15 residues. Germline V gene lookup returns CDR1 MNHNS and CDR2 SASEGT. CDR3 sequence reads: CASSESQGVSYEQYF. The CDR3 DNA sequence: TGTGCCAGCAGTGAAAGCCAGGGGGTCTCCTACGAGCAGTACTTC.

The chain joins TRBV4-1 to TRBJ2-3, with D possibly being TRBD2 (5 bases). With 2 bases removed from V and 3 bases from J, the gap between germline ends came to 15 bases. This CDR3 comprises 16 residues. Germline V gene lookup returns CDR1 MGHRA and CDR2 YSYEKL. CDR3: CASSQSFGLATDTQYF. The CDR3 nucleotides are TGCGCCAGCAGCCAATCCTTCGGACTTGCGACAGATACGCAGTATTTT.

The rearrangement links TRBV10-3 to TRBJ2-7, with 8 bases aligning to TRBD1. The junction had 11 bases not matched to a gene; V was cut back by 4 bases and J by 9 bases. Germline values: CDR1 ENHRY, CDR2 SYGVKD. The CDR3 spans 14 residues. The CDR3 DNA reads as TGTGCCATCAGTGGGTCTACGACAGGGGAGGCGCAGTACTTC. The encoded protein is CAISGSTTGEAQYF.

V is TRBV5-4 and J is TRBJ1-1, with D maybe TRBD1 (5 bases). Looked up from germline, CDR1 is SGHNT and CDR2 is YYREEE (reference sequence). Trimming took off 4 bases at V and 8 bases at J, with 15 bases between the two ends. CDR3 length equals 13 residues. The CDR3 DNA reads TGTGCCAGCAGCCGGGATGCACGGGGGGAAGCTTTCTTT. Amino acids: CASSRDARGEAFF.

The sample holds a few counts of this clone. This sequence joins TRBV29-1 and TRBJ2-1, with 12 bases identical to TRBD2. The V and J ends lost 0 bases and 9 bases, in that order; junction bases with no gene match: 12. This CDR3 has 17 amino acids. The V gene's germline CDR1 is SQVTM and CDR2 ANQGSEA. DNA of the CDR3: TGCAGCGTTGAAGATCCCCTGACTAGCGGGAGCTTATTTGAGCAGTTCTTC. This translates into CSVEDPLTSGSLFEQFF.

V and J are TRBV21-1 and TRBJ2-3; the table assigns TRBD2, which was not confirmed against the DNA. TRBV21-1 is an annotated pseudogene. The CDR3 runs 14 residues. This CDR3 reads CASQLAGGPDTQYF. CDR3 in DNA: TGTGCCAGCCAACTAGCGGGAGGGCCCGATACGCAGTATTTT.

This clone has a handful of counts. The chain uses TRBV6-6 and TRBJ1-1; D is uncertain. Germline V gene lookup returns CDR1 MNHNY and CDR2 SVGAGI (reference sequence). V was trimmed by 2 bases and J by 12 bases, leaving 13 bases between them. The CDR3 loop spans 12 amino acids. CDR3 loop: CASSYLNGRSFF. The CDR3 DNA reads TGTGCCAGCAGTTACCTGAACGGGAGGTCTTTCTTT.

Notes on this clone: The identical CDR3 is also encoded by other nucleotide sequences in the sample. This chain uses TRBV20-1 with TRBJ1-1, with D maybe TRBD1 (6 bases). Trimming took off 6 bases at V and 12 bases at J, with 17 bases between the two ends. Germline V gene sequence: CDR1 DFQATT, CDR2 SNEGSKA (reference sequence). This CDR3 spans 11 amino acids. The CDR3 sequence is CSAPGGRESFF. The DNA for the CDR3 is TGCAGTGCCCCGGGGGGCAGGGAATCTTTCTTT.

This chain uses TRBV7-9 with TRBJ2-3, with 8 bases lining up with TRBD2. The CDR3 length is 15 residues. V shed 5 bases, J shed 7 bases, and the junction held 11 bases outside the gene matches. The germline gives CDR1 SEHNR, CDR2 FQNEAQ (reference sequence). CDR3 coding DNA: TGTGCCAGCAGCCCCCCCAGCGGGGGTATCTATACGCAGTATTTT. It is translated as CASSPPSGGIYTQYF.

The V gene is TRBV7-9, the J gene TRBJ2-7; 9 nucleotides agree with TRBD2. Germline CDR1 and CDR2: SEHNR and FQNEAQ (reference sequence). V lost 0 bases to trimming and J lost 1 base; unmatched junction nucleotides: 4. This CDR3 has 16 residues. The CDR3 bases are TGTGCCAGCAGCTTAGCTAGCGGGAGTGCGTCCTACGAGCAGTACTTC. Residues: CASSLASGSASYEQYF.

Only a few counts were recorded for this clone. V is TRBV5-5 and J is TRBJ2-7, with D maybe TRBD1 (5 bases). Trimming removed 4 bases at V and 3 bases at J, with 17 bases between. The germline V gene has CDR1 SGHKS and CDR2 YYEKEE (reference sequence). The CDR3 consists of 15 residues. The CDR3 DNA reads as TGTGCCAGCAGCGAAAACAGGAGTTCTATCTACGAGCAGTACTTC. It translates to CASSENRSSIYEQYF.

The J gene is TRBJ2-7, the V gene TRBV7-2; D gene unclear. Germline CDR1 is SGHTA and CDR2 is FQGNSA. The CDR3 loop spans 14 amino acids. Trimming took 5 bases from V and 0 from J, leaving 11 bases between them. CDR3 nucleotides: TGTGCCAGCAGCAACCTCGGGTACTCCTACGAGCAGTACTTC. Translated: CASSNLGYSYEQYF.

Only a few counts were recorded for this clone. The chain has TRBV5-6 and TRBJ1-4; D ambiguous. The CDR3 length is 16 residues. From germline, CDR1 is SGHDT and CDR2 YYEEEE. V dropped 3 bases and J dropped 4 bases, with 16 bases sitting between them. CDR3 in amino acids: CASSSGLEAGNEKLFF. Here the CDR3 DNA reads TGTGCCAGCAGCTCGGGATTAGAGGCGGGTAATGAAAAACTGTTTTTT.

The chain employs TRBV7-7 and TRBJ2-7; 14 nucleotides align to TRBD2. V lost 1 base and J lost 5; bases outside the gene matches: 1. The germline gives CDR1 SSHAT, CDR2 FNYEAQ (reference sequence). CDR3 length: 15 amino acids. CDR3 protein: CASSLGGLAGDEQYF. CDR3 nucleotide sequence: TGTGCCAGCAGCTTAGGGGGACTAGCGGGAGACGAGCAGTACTTC.

This clone was recorded a few times. CDR3 DNA sequence: TGCGCCAGCACTCCGGACAGGAATCAGCCCCAGCATTTT. This encodes CASTPDRNQPQHF. The genes are TRBV10-2 and TRBJ1-5; 7 bases align to TRBD1. J gave up 4 bases and V 7 bases, and 4 bases lay outside the gene matches. This CDR3 spans 13 amino acids. Germline V gives CDR1 WSHSY, CDR2 SAAADI.

This clone was observed a few times. This chain joins TRBV1 and TRBJ2-7; the table's D call of TRBD1 was not tested on the DNA. TRBV1 is described as a pseudogene. The CDR3 is 15 residues long. The CDR3 coding sequence is TGCACCAGCAGTCCAAGACGAGGGGGCACCTACGAGCAGTACTTC. Translated: CTSSPRRGGTYEQYF.

In nucleotides, the CDR3 is TGCGCCAGCAGGATCTCTACTAGCACAGATACGCAGTATTTT. It yields the protein CASRISTSTDTQYF. The chain joins TRBV5-1 to TRBJ2-3; D remains ambiguous. The CDR3 totals 14 residues. Germline lookup yields CDR1 SGHRS and CDR2 YFSETQ. Trimming stripped 5 bases from V and 0 bases from J, with 10 bases between.

The rearrangement uses TRBV19 and TRBJ2-1, with a weak D call TRBD2 (6 bases). The CDR3 has 17 residues. Trimming cost V 7 bases and J 0 bases, with 19 bases left between them. The germline CDR1 and CDR2 sequences are LNHDA and SQIVND (reference sequence). The CDR3 loop reads CASKAVTGAGSYNEQFF. Written as DNA, the CDR3 is TGTGCCAGTAAGGCGGTAACGGGAGCCGGCTCCTACAATGAGCAGTTCTTC.

This clone was seen more than once but under ten times. The V call is TRBV30, the J call TRBJ2-5; 8 nucleotides line up with TRBD2. Trimming cost V 5 bases and J 7 bases; bases outside gene matches: 9. The CDR3 has 13 amino acids. Germline lookup yields CDR1 GTSNPN and CDR2 SVGIG (reference sequence). Here the CDR3 reads CAWATSGSGTQYF. In DNA form, the CDR3 reads TGTGCCTGGGCAACGAGCGGGAGTGGGACCCAGTACTTC.

The V gene is TRBV12-5, the J gene TRBJ2-2; no firm D call. The germline V and J ends were trimmed by 3 bases and 4 bases, with 12 bases remaining between them. The CDR3 spans 15 residues. Germline V lookup: CDR1 LGHNT, CDR2 FRNRAP. The DNA of the CDR3 is TGTGCTAGTGGTTTCATCCCAGCGACCACCGGGGAGCTGTTTTTT. This codes for CASGFIPATTGELFF.

DNA for the CDR3: TGTGCCCGGGTGGGGGCCAAGGCTACCCTAAGCACAGATACGCAGTATTTT. As protein: CARVGAKATLSTDTQYF. The chain uses TRBV25-1 and TRBJ2-3, with D perhaps TRBD1 (6 bases). V was clipped by 11 bases and J by 0 bases, with 24 bases between them. Germline values: CDR1 MGHDK, CDR2 SYGVNS. This CDR3 has 17 amino acids.